This TCR beta chain emerged from a study of CD8+ T cells in alopecia areata. Study as a whole: The graft donors were roughly 6-13-month-old C3H/HeJ mice with spontaneous alopecia, and their skin went to approximately 7-10-week-old female C3H/HeJ mice.

Findings and limits, study-wide: Scalp data also include sequences from resident alphabeta T cells of normal skin. Relative to mice, TCR sharing across patients was less clear, a difference possibly HLA-related. For lesional scalp, especially alopecia totalis/universalis, clonality was higher than in normal scalp.

Sorting of pooled cutaneous lymph node cells was based on CD4, CD8alpha, NKG2D, NKG2ACE and other markers. This clone has ten or more counts. Antigen specificity is unknown. Mouse gene names and germline throughout. The read finishes 4 residues shy of the CDR3 end, and the germline J gene is used to complete it. Other nucleotide sequences in the sample specify the same CDR3. Investigators isolated RNA and reverse transcribed it into cDNA to act as the sequencing template. This table comes from immunoSEQ multiplex PCR, and its TCRdb copy is limited to in-frame clones, with some not included. The specimen has 290,000 or so clones, none found just once. V gave up 0 bases and J gave up 2 bases, with 7 bases separating them. CDR1 and CDR2 (germline): NSQYPW, LRSPGD (reference sequence). The CDR3 consists of 14 residues.

The rearrangement links TRBV1 to TRBJ1-2; TRBD1 might be the D (5 bases). The receptor was isolated from a C3H/HeJ mouse with alopecia areata. The strain's MHC haplotype is H2-k. The sample was CD4+ T cells sorted from a lymph node. CDR3 bases read: TGCACCTGCAGTGCAGATTGGGGGAACTCC. Its translation: CTCSADWGNS. The full CDR3 is CTCSADWGNSDYTF. The whole variable domain, filled in from reference TRBV1 and TRBJ1-2, reads VTLLEQNPRWRLVPRGQAVNLRCILKNSQYPWMSWYQQDLQKQLQWLFTLRSPGDKEVKSLPGADYLATRVTDTELRLQVANMSQGRTLYCTCSADWGNSDYTFGSGTRLLVI.